The 3 T cell receptor beta chains listed next were all sequenced from one sample in a study of cytomegalovirus exposure and HLA in healthy donors. PCR primers comprised 60 Vbeta and 13 Jbeta primers. Only in-frame clones appear in the TCRdb table, and some are missing; sequencing was by immunoSEQ multiplex PCR. Found here are about 190,000 clones, over 70% of them singletons; the top ten hold 1.6%. What was sequenced was PBMCs. Every receptor here comes from a woman aged 18-29 years in good health and CMV-seronegative.

The gene calls are TRBV11-2 and TRBJ2-1; 10 bases match TRBD2. With 1 base clipped from V and 5 bases from J, the junction kept 5 bases outside the gene matches. The CDR3 runs 16 residues. Per the germline V gene, CDR1 is SGHAT and CDR2 is FQNNGV. The CDR3 DNA follows: TGTGCCAGCAGCTTAGTAGGGACTAGCGTAAACAATGAGCAGTTCTTC. Its protein product is CASSLVGTSVNNEQFF.

The rearrangement joins TRBV15 to TRBJ2-2; 7 nucleotides agree with TRBD1. The J segment lost 3 bases and the V segment lost 1 base, leaving 8 bases of the junction unmatched. Germline CDR1 and CDR2: LNHNV and YYDKDF (reference sequence). CDR3 length equals 17 residues. Written as DNA, the CDR3 is TGTGCCACCAGCAGAGGGAAGGGGGCTCCGGACACCGGGGAGCTGTTTTTT. This sequence encodes CATSRGKGAPDTGELFF.

The V gene is TRBV28, the J gene TRBJ1-2; 7 positions match TRBD1. The germline gives CDR1 MDHEN, CDR2 SYDVKM. V dropped 4 bases and J dropped 8; count of bases not matched to a gene: 10. The CDR3 sequence is 14 residues long. CDR3 coding DNA: TGTGCCAGCAGTTCCCTCTCAGGGGGAGAGGGCTACACCTTC. Its translation: CASSSLSGGEGYTF.